Listed below are T cell receptor beta chains from one sample, sequenced in a study of prognosis after radiotherapy for stage I lung cancer. TCRdb reprocessed the multiplex PCR reads with MiXCR, giving one entry per CDR3 protein. In the table there are over 12,000 distinct CDR3 sequences, approximately 30% of which are singletons. Sequencing was performed on PBMCs, taken before or after stereotactic body radiation therapy (not recorded which). The receptors were gathered from a donor at least 50 years old with non-small cell lung cancer. Both conserved end residues are part of each CDR3. A D gene is named only where the DNA matches it firmly. Only some rows state a clone size, as once, few, many or a class for expanded clones.

abundance	d_gene	j_gene	v_gene	CDR3aa	CDR3nt
many	TRBD1	TRBJ1-3	TRBV19	CASSPQQGAGNTIYF	TGTGCCAGTAGCCCTCAACAGGGGGCTGGAAACACCATATATTTT
many	NA	TRBJ2-5	TRBV5-1	CASSSTPGGRETQYF	TGCGCCAGCAGCTCGACTCCTGGGGGTCGGGAGACCCAGTACTTC
medium-sized	TRBD1	TRBJ2-7	TRBV3-1	CASSRQGAGEQYF	TGTGCCAGCAGCCGACAGGGGGCGGGCGAGCAGTACTTC
many	TRBD1	TRBJ2-2	TRBV7-9	CAGTGQGGDTGELFF	TGTGCCGGAACCGGACAGGGTGGTGACACCGGGGAGCTGTTTTTT
many	NA	TRBJ1-1	TRBV5-4	CASSTGTQGLGAEAFF	TGTGCCAGCAGTACCGGGACACAGGGATTGGGGGCTGAAGCTTTCTTT
many	NA	TRBJ2-7	TRBV7-9	CASSFVEGHEQYF	TGTGCCAGCAGCTTCGTGGAGGGGCACGAGCAGTACTTC
medium-sized	NA	TRBJ2-2	TRBV12-3/TRBV12-4	CASLLGGDGELFF	TGTGCCAGCCTCCTAGGGGGGGACGGGGAGCTGTTTTTT
many	NA	TRBJ1-2	TRBV2	CASSEMGGFYGYTF	TGTGCCAGCAGTGAGATGGGGGGGTTCTATGGCTACACCTTC
medium-sized	NA	TRBJ2-2	TRBV24-1	CATSDFSGEGVVAGELFF	TGTGCCACCAGTGATTTCTCAGGGGAAGGAGTTGTCGCCGGGGAGCTGTTTTTT
many	TRBD1	TRBJ1-3	TRBV20-1	CSATSPEGAQNTIYF	TGCAGTGCTACCTCCCCGGAGGGGGCTCAAAACACCATATATTTT
NA	NA	TRBJ1-4	TRBV28	CASRLGWTENEKLFF	TGTGCCAGCAGGTTGGGTTGGACAGAGAATGAAAAACTGTTTTTT
many	NA	TRBJ2-7	TRBV6-1	CASSPVSGTPDYEQYF	TGTGCCAGCAGCCCGGTGTCAGGGACACCCGACTACGAGCAGTACTTC
many	NA	TRBJ2-6	TRBV5-4	CASSLRDVGANVLTF	TGTGCCAGCAGCCTCAGGGATGTCGGGGCCAACGTCCTGACTTTC
many	TRBD2	TRBJ2-7	TRBV29-1	CSVAPSGGYEQYF	TGCAGCGTTGCCCCTAGCGGGGGCTACGAGCAGTACTTC
medium-sized	NA	TRBJ2-1	TRBV5-1	CASSLARGAHEQFF	TGCGCCAGCAGCTTGGCTCGGGGGGCCCATGAGCAGTTCTTC
NA	NA	TRBJ2-2	TRBV20-1	CSMACAQTNTGELFF	TGCTCGATGGCTTGCGCCCAAACGAACACCGGAGAGCTGTTTTTT
many	NA	TRBJ2-7	TRBV28	CASSSPPAGAYEQYF	TGTGCCAGCAGTTCCCCCCCGGCAGGCGCCTACGAGCAGTACTTC
many	NA	TRBJ2-2	TRBV28	CASSLRNDGGELFF	TGTGCCAGCAGTTTGAGAAACGACGGGGGGGAGCTGTTTTTT
many	TRBD1	TRBJ2-3	TRBV5-4	CASSPPTSQGSDTQYF	TGTGCCAGCAGCCCCCCCACCTCACAGGGGTCAGATACGCAGTATTTT
medium-sized	NA	TRBJ1-6	TRBV28	CASSLPSTSPLHF	TGTGCCAGCAGTTTACCCAGCACTTCACCCCTCCACTTT
many	NA	TRBJ1-6	TRBV18	CASSPGPGGYSPLHF	TGTGCCAGCTCACCAGGGCCCGGCGGATATTCACCCCTCCACTTT
few	NA	TRBJ1-6	TRBV30	CVWRVESNSPLHF	TGCGTCTGGAGAGTGGAGTCGAATTCACCCCTCCACTTT
many	TRBD1	TRBJ2-4	TRBV12-3/TRBV12-4	CASSGTGANIQYF	TGTGCCAGCTCCGGGACAGGGGCAAACATTCAGTACTTC
medium-sized	NA	TRBJ1-2	TRBV19	CASGSPGIYGYTF	TGTGCCAGTGGATCCCCAGGGATCTATGGCTACACCTTC
many	TRBD1	TRBJ2-1	TRBV28	CASRGGSEQFF	TGTGCCAGCAGAGGGGGCTCTGAGCAGTTCTTC
medium-sized	TRBD2	TRBJ2-3	TRBV19	CASSISGTSGMDTQYF	TGTGCCAGTAGTATCTCCGGGACTAGCGGGATGGATACGCAGTATTTT
NA	NA	TRBJ2-7	TRBV20-1	CSARGTDGRECYEQYF	TGCAGTGCTAGAGGGACCGATGGCAGGGAGTGTTACGAGCAGTACTTC
many	TRBD1	TRBJ1-2	TRBV28	CASRGTGGITNYGYTF	TGTGCCAGCAGGGGGACAGGGGGGATTACTAACTATGGCTACACCTTC
many	TRBD1	TRBJ1-2	TRBV3-1	CASSPDRGHFRRYGYTF	TGTGCCAGCAGCCCGGACAGGGGGCACTTCCGCCGCTATGGCTACACCTTC
medium-sized	NA	TRBJ1-1	TRBV5-1	CASSFGTGGTEAFF	TGCGCCAGCAGCTTTGGGACCGGGGGCACTGAAGCTTTCTTT
NA	TRBD1	TRBJ2-3	TRBV6-2/TRBV6-3	CASSYPGTGDTQYF	TGTGCCAGCAGTTACCCCGGGACAGGAGATACGCAGTATTTT
many	TRBD2	TRBJ2-5	TRBV12-3/TRBV12-4	CASSDGLAGVGQETQYF	TGTGCCAGCAGTGACGGACTAGCGGGAGTAGGGCAAGAGACCCAGTACTTC
many	NA	TRBJ2-7	TRBV28	CASSLCGRVSGGVYEQYF	TGTGCCAGCAGTTTATGTGGACGAGTGTCAGGGGGGGTTTACGAGCAGTACTTC
NA	NA	TRBJ2-7	TRBV7-8	CASSLASHLIMYEQYF	TGTGCCAGCAGCTTAGCTTCACACTTGATTATGTACGAGCAGTACTTC
medium-sized	NA	TRBJ2-7	TRBV20-1	CSAIPTGTYEQYF	TGCAGTGCTATTCCGACCGGGACCTACGAGCAGTACTTC
NA	NA	TRBJ2-1	TRBV7-2	CASSVGRSYNEQFF	TGTGCCAGCAGTGTGGGGCGGAGCTACAATGAGCAGTTCTTC
many	NA	TRBJ1-2	TRBV30	CAWSVLGRGGGYTF	TGTGCCTGGAGTGTACTTGGCAGGGGTGGTGGCTACACCTTC
many	NA	TRBJ2-2	TRBV20-1	CSARDGTGKGNTGELFF	TGCAGTGCTAGAGATGGGACGGGGAAGGGAAACACCGGGGAGCTGTTTTTT
many	NA	TRBJ2-2	TRBV29-1	CSVGQASTGELFF	TGCAGCGTTGGACAGGCTTCCACCGGGGAGCTGTTTTTT
many	NA	TRBJ2-2	TRBV18	CASSLRSGELFF	TGTGCCAGCTCATTAAGGTCCGGGGAGCTGTTTTTT
many	TRBD2	TRBJ2-1	TRBV7-9	CASSPQAGGLVEQFF	TGTGCCAGCAGCCCTCAAGCGGGAGGGCTCGTTGAGCAGTTCTTC
many	TRBD2	TRBJ2-7	TRBV12-3/TRBV12-4	CASSRTGTSKRFSEQYF	TGTGCCAGCAGCCGAACCGGGACTAGCAAACGTTTCTCCGAGCAGTACTTC
many	TRBD2	TRBJ2-7	TRBV5-8	CASTRKREAGSRYEQYF	TGTGCCAGCACCCGGAAGCGCGAAGCGGGAAGTCGGTACGAGCAGTACTTC
medium-sized	TRBD2	TRBJ2-1	TRBV7-2	CASSLGSAGGHNEQFF	TGTGCCAGCAGCTTAGGATCAGCGGGAGGCCACAATGAGCAGTTCTTC
many	TRBD1	TRBJ1-1	TRBV6-1	CASSDQGADTEAFF	TGTGCCAGCAGCGACCAGGGGGCTGACACTGAAGCTTTCTTT
many	TRBD1	TRBJ1-2	TRBV28	CASSPGGNYGYTF	TGTGCCAGCAGCCCAGGGGGTAATTATGGCTACACCTTC
many	TRBD1	TRBJ1-2	TRBV2	CASSALDRVTGYTF	TGTGCCAGCAGTGCTCTAGACAGGGTGACTGGCTACACCTTC
many	NA	TRBJ1-1	TRBV2	CASSDRGPNTEAFF	TGTGCCAGCAGTGATCGGGGCCCAAACACTGAAGCTTTCTTT
many	NA	TRBJ2-7	TRBV20-1	CSAEKLAKSYEQYF	TGCAGTGCTGAAAAACTAGCCAAATCTTACGAGCAGTACTTC
NA	TRBD1	TRBJ2-3	TRBV28	CAIRLWDRGWTDTQYF	TGTGCCATCAGACTGTGGGACAGGGGATGGACAGATACGCAGTATTTT